Below, 4 T cell receptor beta chains from the same sample are listed, as sequenced in a study of cytomegalovirus exposure and HLA in healthy donors. The PCR used 60 Vbeta and 13 Jbeta primers. Clones were read by immunoSEQ multiplex PCR, and TCRdb kept only the in-frame ones, dropping some. In the table there are over 100,000 clones, 77% of which are singletons. Sequenced sample: PBMCs. Source of these receptors: a male donor in good health and CMV-seropositive.

The sample holds one count of this clone. The chain uses TRBV28 and TRBJ2-7; D might be TRBD1 (6 bases). Trimming took off 9 bases at V and 6 bases at J, with 9 bases between the two ends. Germline CDR1 reads MDHEN; CDR2 reads SYDVKM. The CDR3 length is 10 residues. The CDR3 loop is CASGGFEQYF. CDR3 bases: TGTGCCAGTGGGGGCTTCGAGCAGTACTTC.

V usage is TRBV19 and J usage is TRBJ1-2; D is perhaps TRBD1 (5 bases). Between the trimmed V and J ends, which lost 5 bases and 5 bases, there was a span of 18 bases. The CDR3 covers 15 residues. Germline CDR1 is LNHDA and CDR2 is SQIVND (reference sequence). The CDR3 DNA sequence: TGTGCCAGTAGTCTCCTACGACAGTCTTTTTATGGCTACACCTTC. It is translated as CASSLLRQSFYGYTF.

The CDR3 DNA reads TGTGCCAGCAGTAGACAGGTGGGGAGCAATCAGCCCCAGCATTTT. It encodes CASSRQVGSNQPQHF. J is TRBJ1-5 and V is TRBV6-5, with TRBD1 as a possible D gene (6 bases). Trimming stripped 5 bases from V and 1 base from J, with 12 bases between. Germline CDR1 MNHEY, CDR2 SVGAGI. The CDR3 contains 15 residues.

This clone was picked up a small number of times. This chain uses TRBV6-1 with TRBJ2-1; TRBD1 matches at 10 bases. V trimming: 8 bases; J trimming: 1 base; junction bases outside the gene matches: 5. The CDR3 sequence is 15 residues long. Germline CDR1 MNHNS, CDR2 SASEGT. The CDR3 DNA reads as TGTGCCAGCGGGACAGGGGCCGGGTCCTACAATGAGCAGTTCTTC. It encodes CASGTGAGSYNEQFF.